This T cell receptor beta chain was sequenced for a study of T cells in Graves' hyperthyroidism and ophthalmopathy. TCR beta CDR3 regions were amplified from RNA. When the TCR CDR3 underwent first-round RT-PCR, the HTBI primer set was used. Each CDR3 protein gets one entry after TCRdb re-called the multiplex PCR reads with MiXCR. The sample has more than 350,000 distinct CDR3 sequences, roughly 15% seen once; the top ten hold 34%. The CDR3 covers 15 residues. Germline V lookup: CDR1 LGHDT, CDR2 YNNKEL (reference sequence). The V segment lost 2 bases and the J segment 4 bases; nucleotides outside the gene matches: 4.

The chain links TRBV3-1 to TRBJ2-5; 10 nucleotides agree with TRBD1. This sequence originates from a woman aged 30 to 39 with Graves' hyperthyroidism that later progressed to Graves' ophthalmopathy. The sequencing input was blood. The CDR3 coding sequence is TGTGCCAGCAGCCAACACGACAGGGGGCGAGAGACCCAGTACTTC. Its translation is CASSQHDRGRETQYF.